This TCR beta chain was captured by sequencing in a study of blood T cell repertoires in COVID-19. Profiled with immunoSEQ multiplex PCR; TCRdb holds only in-frame clones, not every one. The sample shows some 410,000 clones, 88% of them seen only once. The germline V gene encodes CDR1 SGHAT and CDR2 FQNNGV. With 3 bases removed from V and 6 bases from J, the gap between germline ends came to 9 bases. The CDR3 totals 13 residues. The clonotype was recovered from a woman aged 25 to 39 with acute COVID-19. J is TRBJ1-5 and V is TRBV11-2; tentatively, D is TRBD1 (6 bases). What was sequenced was PBMCs or T cells enriched from blood (not recorded which). The CDR3 is CASSFTGTQPQHF. The CDR3 DNA sequence: TGTGCCAGCAGCTTCACAGGGACTCAGCCCCAGCATTTT.